This entry lists 26 T cell receptor beta chains sequenced from one sample in a study of blood T cell repertoires in COVID-19. Some clones are missing from TCRdb's copy, which holds only in-frame ones; the method was immunoSEQ multiplex PCR. The sample has hundreds of thousands of clones, roughly 80% seen once. The sequencing input was peripheral blood. These receptor sequences come from a woman in her forties or fifties who had recovered from COVID-19.

The chain couples TRBV7-2 to TRBJ1-3; 7 bases fit TRBD1. The CDR3 has 18 amino acids. The V gene end was trimmed by 5 bases and the J gene end by 0 bases; junction bases not matched to a gene: 13. Germline V gene lookup returns CDR1 SGHTA and CDR2 FQGNSA. The CDR3 protein is CASSVSGTVSLSGNTIYF. The CDR3 DNA follows: TGTGCCAGCAGCGTCTCTGGGACAGTCAGCCTCTCTGGAAACACCATATATTTT.

V usage is TRBV19 and J usage is TRBJ2-3; TRBD1 aligns across 7 bases. V was clipped by 5 bases and J by 4 bases; unmatched bases: 15. CDR1 and CDR2 (germline): LNHDA, SQIVND (reference sequence). The length of the CDR3 is 17 residues. CDR3 sequence (DNA): TGTGCCAGTAGTCCCCAATTGGGACAGCGTAGGGCAGATACGCAGTATTTT. Translated, it gives CASSPQLGQRRADTQYF.

V and J are TRBV20-1 and TRBJ2-1, with D unresolved. The V gene lost 6 bases and the J gene lost 4 bases, with 7 bases spanning the gap. CDR1 is DFQATT, CDR2 SNEGSKA, per germline (reference sequence). The CDR3 covers 11 residues. In DNA, the CDR3 is TGCAGTGCGAAGAGGTACAATGAGCAGTTCTTC. Its translation: CSAKRYNEQFF.

The chain has TRBV21-1 and TRBJ2-1; the table's TRBD1 call for D was not verified on the DNA. TRBV21-1 is assigned pseudogene status. This CDR3 spans 15 amino acids. CDR3 protein: CASSKEDRLNNEQFF. DNA of the CDR3: TGTGCCAGCAGCAAAGAGGACAGGCTCAACAATGAGCAGTTCTTC.

This clone was seen only a few times. The chain links TRBV4-1 to TRBJ2-7; D unclear. Trimming took 0 bases from V and 2 from J, leaving 2 bases between them. The germline V gene has CDR1 MGHRA and CDR2 YSYEKL. The CDR3 covers 12 residues. The CDR3 loop is CASSQDTYEQYF. Written as DNA, the CDR3 is TGCGCCAGCAGCCAAGATACCTACGAGCAGTACTTC.

This clone is a singleton in its sample. This CDR3 is CASSSTGGPGEQYF. The CDR3 bases are TGTGCCAGCAGCTCGACAGGAGGACCGGGTGAGCAGTACTTC. This chain connects TRBV13 to TRBJ2-7, with D tentatively TRBD1 (6 bases). Germline V gene sequence: CDR1 PRHDT, CDR2 FYEKMQ (reference sequence). This CDR3 has 14 amino acids. V was cut by 4 bases and J by 7 bases, with 17 bases left in between.

J is TRBJ1-5 and V is TRBV28; D perhaps matches TRBD1 (6 bases). Germline V gene data show CDR1 as MDHEN and CDR2 as SYDVKM. Trimming cost V 2 bases and J 7 bases, with 21 bases left between them. The CDR3 is 17 residues long. The CDR3, as DNA: TGTGCCAGCAGTTTAAGGGGACAAGTAAAATTAGGACAGCCCCAGCATTTT. It yields the protein CASSLRGQVKLGQPQHF. The whole variable domain, filled in from reference TRBV28 and TRBJ1-5, reads DVKVTQSSRYLVKRTGEKVFLECVQDMDHENMFWYRQDPGLGLRLIYFSYDVKMKEKGDIPEGYSVSREKKERFSLILESASTNQTSMYLCASSLRGQVKLGQPQHFGDGTRLSIL.

As for this clone: The sample carries other DNA sequences with the same CDR3. The J gene is TRBJ1-2, the V gene TRBV28; tentatively, D is TRBD1 (5 bases). CDR1 is MDHEN and CDR2 is SYDVKM in the germline V gene. The CDR3 runs 12 residues. V dropped 6 bases and J dropped 5 bases, with 10 bases sitting between them. CDR3 amino acids: CASSLQGYGYTF. CDR3 nucleotides: TGTGCCAGCAGCCTCCAGGGATATGGCTACACCTTC.

The chain couples TRBV28 to TRBJ1-4; TRBD1 matches 9 bases. CDR1 MDHEN and CDR2 SYDVKM come from the germline V gene. V was pared by 8 bases and J by 1 base, with 11 bases of the junction left unmatched. CDR3 length: 17 amino acids. CDR3 nucleotide sequence: TGTGCCAGCCTCCCGGGGGGACAGGGTTTAACTAATGAAAAACTGTTTTTT. Translating gives CASLPGGQGLTNEKLFF.

The J gene is TRBJ2-3, the V gene TRBV29-1; TRBD2 is a possible D gene (6 bases). Germline V CDR1 and CDR2: SQVTM, ANQGSEA. The CDR3 length is 13 residues. Deletions cut 8 bases from V and 3 bases from J, with 15 bases between. This CDR3 reads CSFRGLGTDTQYF. The CDR3 nucleotides are TGCAGCTTTCGGGGGTTAGGAACAGATACGCAGTATTTT.

The chain employs TRBV2 and TRBJ2-7; 9 bases are shared with TRBD2. The CDR3 consists of 15 residues. The germline V gene has CDR1 SNHLY and CDR2 FYNNEI. The ends lost 7 bases at V and 4 bases at J; junction bases unmatched: 11. CDR3 in DNA: TGTGCCAGCACGGGCGGGGGGGTATCCCTTTACGAGCAGTACTTC. Protein: CASTGGGVSLYEQYF.

The chain has TRBV27 and TRBJ1-2, with TRBD1 as a possible D gene (6 bases). Germline V CDR1 and CDR2: MNHEY, SMNVEV (reference sequence). The ends were cut back, 0 bases at V and 8 bases at J, with 16 bases in the middle. The CDR3 runs to 15 residues. The CDR3 region is CASSLSYGGLGGYTF. The CDR3 DNA reads TGTGCCAGCAGTTTATCGTATGGGGGCCTAGGGGGCTACACCTTC.

The chain combines TRBV27 with TRBJ1-2, with TRBD1 matching 9 bases. V shed 6 bases, J shed 3 bases, and the junction held 8 bases outside the gene matches. The CDR3 contains 15 residues. Germline V gene lookup returns CDR1 MNHEY and CDR2 SMNVEV (reference sequence). In nucleotides, the CDR3 is TGTGCCAGCAGACACGCGGGACAGGGACACTATGGCTACACCTTC. This encodes CASRHAGQGHYGYTF.

The V and J genes are TRBV7-2 and TRBJ1-1; the D gene is possibly TRBD1 (5 bases). Trimming left V 0 bases short and J 8 bases short, with 19 bases between. Germline V gives CDR1 SGHTA, CDR2 FQGNSA. This CDR3 has 16 residues. CDR3 in amino acids: CASSLAPRRVSWEAFF. The CDR3 region has the DNA TGTGCCAGCAGCTTAGCCCCACGCAGGGTAAGCTGGGAAGCTTTCTTT.

This chain joins TRBV27 and TRBJ2-7, with TRBD1 identical over 9 bases. The germline V gene encodes CDR1 MNHEY and CDR2 SMNVEV (reference sequence). The J segment lost 5 bases and the V segment lost 1 base, leaving 0 bases of the junction unmatched. This CDR3 is 13 amino acids long. DNA for the CDR3: TGTGCCAGCAGTTTATGGGACAGGGACGAGCAGTACTTC. This translates into CASSLWDRDEQYF.

The CDR3 loop reads CASSPGQGSRTEAFF. The CDR3, as DNA: TGCGCCAGCAGCCCGGGACAGGGGTCCCGCACTGAAGCTTTCTTT. The rearrangement links TRBV5-1 to TRBJ1-1, with TRBD1 identical over 10 bases. The CDR3 contains 15 residues. CDR1 is SGHRS, CDR2 YFSETQ, per germline. Trimming took 4 bases from V and 4 from J; bases not matched to a gene: 7.

This clone came up a few times. This sample also contains other DNA sequences that code for the same CDR3. The chain has TRBV10-3 and TRBJ1-4; 7 bases are a match to TRBD1. The CDR3 is 14 residues long. The V and J ends lost 2 bases and 6 bases, in that order; junction bases with no gene match: 3. Looked up from germline, CDR1 is ENHRY and CDR2 is SYGVKD. This chain's CDR3 is CAISERGGDEKLFF. The CDR3 bases are TGTGCCATCAGTGAGCGAGGGGGCGATGAAAAACTGTTTTTT.

CDR3 protein: CASTGDSNQPQHF. CDR3 DNA sequence: TGTGCCAGCACAGGGGATAGCAATCAGCCCCAGCATTTT. This chain joins TRBV6-7 and TRBJ1-5; possible D gene TRBD1, 6 bases. TRBV6-7 is sorted into the ORF group, with uncertain function. V lost 7 bases and J lost 0, with 7 bases in between. The CDR3 totals 13 residues.

The chain employs TRBV29-1 and TRBJ1-2; weak D call: TRBD1 (5 bases). This CDR3 region has 12 residues. Trimming cost V 5 bases and J 4 bases, with 11 bases left between them. Germline assignment: CDR1 SQVTM and CDR2 ANQGSEA. The CDR3 spells CSVLGQGYGYTF. The DNA of the CDR3 is TGCAGCGTTCTGGGGCAGGGCTATGGCTACACCTTC.

The rearrangement joins TRBV28 to TRBJ1-1, with unresolved D. V shed 2 bases and J shed 5 bases, with 9 bases lying between them. The germline V gene encodes CDR1 MDHEN and CDR2 SYDVKM. CDR3 length: 13 amino acids. DNA for the CDR3: TGTGCCAGCAGTTTAACGACACCGACTGAAGCTTTCTTT. Its translation is CASSLTTPTEAFF.

Judged by abundance, this clone is medium-sized. The chain combines TRBV27 with TRBJ2-7; 8 nucleotides agree with TRBD1. Trimming cost V 7 bases and J 3 bases; bases outside gene matches: 8. The CDR3 contains 14 residues. CDR1 is MNHEY and CDR2 is SMNVEV in the germline V gene (reference sequence). The CDR3 nucleotides are TGTGCCAGCACCCCGCGGACAGGGTTCTACGAGCAGTACTTC. Its protein product is CASTPRTGFYEQYF.

The chain links TRBV7-9 to TRBJ2-2; 8 bases line up with TRBD2. CDR1 and CDR2 from the germline V gene are SEHNR and FQNEAQ (reference sequence). V dropped 4 bases and J dropped 0; count of bases not matched to a gene: 10. This CDR3 spans 18 amino acids. CDR3 sequence (DNA): TGTGCCAGCAGCTCAACCGGGACTAGGCTTACGAACACCGGGGAGCTGTTTTTT. This sequence encodes CASSSTGTRLTNTGELFF.

V gene TRBV18 combines with J gene TRBJ1-1; D is undetermined. CDR3 length: 16 residues. The germline V gene has CDR1 KGHSH and CDR2 LQKENI. V shed 3 bases and J shed 0 bases, with 14 bases lying between them. CDR3 DNA sequence: TGTGCCAGCTCACCCTATGCTGACACGTTGAACACTGAAGCTTTCTTT. It codes for CASSPYADTLNTEAFF.

The chain employs TRBV18 and TRBJ1-4; TRBD1 might be the D (6 bases). The CDR3 loop spans 15 amino acids. Looked up from germline, CDR1 is KGHSH and CDR2 is LQKENI. The V gene lost 0 bases and the J gene lost 3 bases, with 8 bases spanning the gap. The CDR3 loop reads CASSPPGASNEKLFF. The CDR3 DNA is TGTGCCAGCTCACCACCGGGGGCGTCTAATGAAAAACTGTTTTTT.

The rearrangement uses TRBV28 and TRBJ2-7; 9 bases are a match to TRBD1. The V gene's germline CDR1 is MDHEN and CDR2 SYDVKM. The CDR3 is 16 residues long. With V trimmed by 4 bases and J by 2 bases, 9 bases remained unmatched. CDR3 DNA: TGTGCCAGCAGTTCACATACCGGGACAGGGCCCTACGAGCAGTACTTC. As protein: CASSSHTGTGPYEQYF.

The chain links TRBV11-2 to TRBJ2-3, with 12 bases that match TRBD1. Per the germline V gene, CDR1 is SGHAT and CDR2 is FQNNGV. The CDR3 is 18 residues long. V shed 5 bases, J shed 3 bases, and the junction held 12 bases outside the gene matches. In DNA form, the CDR3 reads TGTGCCAGCAGCAGCACCGGGACAGGGGGCCGACGGACAGATACGCAGTATTTT. Its protein product is CASSSTGTGGRRTDTQYF.